This T cell receptor (beta chain) was recorded in a study of OX40 agonist ivuxolimab in advanced cancers. This table comes from immunoSEQ multiplex PCR, and its TCRdb copy is limited to in-frame clones, with some not included. The sample records 50,000 to 65,000 clones, 70% to 90% being singletons. CDR1 and CDR2 from the germline V gene are SGHTA and FQGNSA. Trimming removed 1 base from V and 0 bases from J; junction bases left unmatched: 9. The CDR3 sequence is 17 residues long. This receptor was identified in an adult with an advanced solid tumor such as melanoma, head and neck, liver or kidney cancer. The genes are TRBV7-2 and TRBJ2-7; 7 bases line up with TRBD1. The source was CD4+ or CD8+ T cells sorted from blood, collected in a trial of the OX40 agonist ivuxolimab. Here the CDR3 reads CASSLVVSRQGSYEQYF. The CDR3 region has the DNA TGTGCCAGCAGCTTAGTAGTCTCCCGACAGGGCTCCTACGAGCAGTACTTC.